This TCR beta chain was found in a study of T cell repertoires in cytomegalovirus infection. Study overall: Both a matching HLA type and CMV infection were indicated by public TCR beta signatures. Whole-study results and caveats: The study found HLA-C-restricted CMV-specific TCR beta clonotypes dominating the ex vivo response. Of the TCR beta families, the public ones yielded a cumulative frequency that identified carriers of CMV plus the relevant HLA.

One entry per CDR3 protein, called by TCRdb with MiXCR from the reads. The table records 400,000 to 600,000 distinct CDR3 sequences, about two fifths of them present only once. This clonotype has a handful of counts. Antigen unknown. Per germline, CDR1 MNHEY and CDR2 SVGEGT. This CDR3 contains 18 residues. V lost 5 bases to trimming and J lost 1 base; unmatched junction nucleotides: 10. The TCR was taken from a human donor in good health (CMV status not recorded). Some clones in this sample may be carry-over from other donors' samples. Sequencing used cultured PBMCs, obtained from culture after CMV antigen stimulation. V is TRBV6-2 or TRBV6-3 and J is TRBJ2-7; 14 nucleotides agree with TRBD2. CDR3 in DNA: TGTGCCAGCAGTGACACGGGACTAGCGGGAGTGTTTTCCTACGAGCAGTACTTC. Protein: CASSDTGLAGVFSYEQYF.